Described below is a single T cell receptor beta chain sequence and its context. The antigen remains undetermined. Using immunoSEQ multiplex PCR, the repertoire was profiled, and TCRdb retains in-frame clones only, with some absent. Here the sample spans more than 150,000 clones, 80% to 95% being singletons. V shed 4 bases and J shed 9 bases, with 6 bases lying between them. Germline assignment: CDR1 SGHTA and CDR2 FQGTGA. The CDR3 totals 10 residues. This record comes from a study of T cell responses to AZD1222 COVID-19 vaccine. General study results and limits: Reportedly, nearly half of unique spike TCRs recognized epitopes outside B.1.351/B.1.1.7 mutations.

This rearrangement joins TRBV7-3 to TRBJ2-5, with D tentatively TRBD2 (5 bases). This receptor was identified in an adult who received the AZD1222 COVID-19 vaccine. The input for sequencing was peripheral blood, taken 28 days after the second AZD1222 dose. The CDR3 here is CASSSGAQYF. Here the CDR3 DNA reads TGTGCCAGCAGCTCCGGGGCCCAGTACTTC.